This T cell receptor beta chain was sequenced during a study of cytomegalovirus exposure and HLA in healthy donors. Germline CDR1 SEHNR, CDR2 FQNEAQ (reference sequence). This CDR3 is built from 13 residues. Note on this clone: Its antigen is not known. A junction end diverges from the germline sequence, so it may reflect a read error.

Whole-study results and caveats: An analysis that came later showed most CMV-associated TCR beta chains appearing HLA-restricted. Per a prior analysis, the majority of TCR beta V segments were productive roughly 87% or roughly 30% of the time.

Each of the donors was a healthy bone marrow donor. The PCR contained 60 Vbeta and 13 Jbeta primers. TCRdb's copy holds only in-frame clones and misses some; the assay was immunoSEQ multiplex PCR. This sample has approximately 190,000 clones; approximately 78% occur once, and the top ten carry 6.5%. The sequenced sample was PBMCs. J is TRBJ2-5 and V is TRBV7-9, with a tentative D call TRBD2 (6 bases). The end of the DNA aligns better with TRBJ2-7, so the J call may be wrong. This sequence originates from a woman aged 50 to 60 in good health and CMV-seropositive. DNA of the CDR3: TGTGCCAGCAGCTTAACTAGCTCCCACGAGCAGTACTTC. Residues: CASSLTSSHEQYF.